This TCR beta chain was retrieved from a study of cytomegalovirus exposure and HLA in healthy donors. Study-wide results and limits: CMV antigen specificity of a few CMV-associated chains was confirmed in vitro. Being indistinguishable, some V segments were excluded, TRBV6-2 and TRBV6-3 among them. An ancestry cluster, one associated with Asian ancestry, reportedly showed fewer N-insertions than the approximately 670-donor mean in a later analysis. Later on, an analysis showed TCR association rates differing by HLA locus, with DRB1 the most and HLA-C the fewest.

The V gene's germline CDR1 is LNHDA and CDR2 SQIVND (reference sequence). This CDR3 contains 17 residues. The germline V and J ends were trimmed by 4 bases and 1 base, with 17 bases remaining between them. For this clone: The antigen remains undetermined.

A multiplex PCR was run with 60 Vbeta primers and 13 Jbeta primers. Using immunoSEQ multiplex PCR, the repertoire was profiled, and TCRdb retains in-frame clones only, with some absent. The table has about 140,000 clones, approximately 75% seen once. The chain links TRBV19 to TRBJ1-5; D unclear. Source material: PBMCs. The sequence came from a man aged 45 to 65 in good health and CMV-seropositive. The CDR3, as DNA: TGTGCCAGTAGTACCCACAACACCCGAGGGAGCAATCAGCCCCAGCATTTT. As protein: CASSTHNTRGSNQPQHF.